This entry features one T cell receptor beta chain sequence. Its antigen is currently unknown. CDR1 KGHSH and CDR2 LQKENI come from the germline V gene. Deletions cut 5 bases from V and 0 bases from J, with 4 bases between. The CDR3 covers 12 residues. The record originates from a study of cytomegalovirus exposure and HLA in healthy donors. Whole-study findings and limits: In a later analysis, TCR beta V- and J-gene trimming was associated with a missense DCLRE1C variant. In a later analysis, donors in an Asian-associated ancestry cluster reportedly had fewer N-insertions in productive TCRs than the cohort mean. Per published accounts, TCR beta sequences correctly predicted the HLA-A and HLA-B alleles of most subjects. By a later analysis, the bulk of CMV-associated TCR beta chains appeared HLA-restricted.

60 Vbeta and 13 Jbeta primers were used in PCR. Sequencing used immunoSEQ multiplex PCR; TCRdb keeps in-frame clones, though not all of them. The sample holds roughly 170,000 clones, 80% seen once. Sequenced: PBMCs. The chain recombines TRBV18 with TRBJ1-1; the D is unclear. The TCR was taken from a boy aged 5 to 17 in good health and CMV-seronegative. DNA for the CDR3: TGTGCCAGCTCATCCATGAACACTGAAGCTTTCTTT. As protein: CASSSMNTEAFF.